Sequencing of this T cell receptor (beta chain) was carried out in a study of blood T cells in healthy people across ages. V lost 6 bases and J lost 6, with 21 bases in between. This CDR3 has 15 amino acids. Germline V gene lookup returns CDR1 MDHEN and CDR2 SYDVKM. The use of a sample-barcoded 5' primer and a J-beta primer mix characterized a second PCR of roughly 7 to 11 cycles. Each cDNA molecule was tagged by a template-switch adaptor with 12 random nucleotides. In TCRdb, the 5' RACE reads were re-called with MiXCR into one record per CDR3 protein. The profile shows 600,000 to 850,000 distinct CDR3 sequences, around 40% of them singletons.

Sequencing used blood. V and J are TRBV28 and TRBJ2-7; a possible D gene is TRBD2 (6 bases). This sequence was found in a woman aged 55-70 years in good health. The DNA for the CDR3 is TGTGCCAGCAGCCCTCCGTCGGGGGTAGTTAGCGAGCAGTACTTC. Translation: CASSPPSGVVSEQYF.